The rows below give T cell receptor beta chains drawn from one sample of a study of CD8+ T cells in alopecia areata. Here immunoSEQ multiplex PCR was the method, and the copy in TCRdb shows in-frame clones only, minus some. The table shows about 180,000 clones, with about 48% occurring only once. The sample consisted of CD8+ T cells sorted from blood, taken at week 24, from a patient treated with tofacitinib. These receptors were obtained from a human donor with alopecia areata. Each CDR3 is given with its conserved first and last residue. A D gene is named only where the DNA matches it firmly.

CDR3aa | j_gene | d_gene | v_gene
CASSLRQSRTEAFF | TRBJ1-1 | . | TRBV7-6
CASSITGGPVDTQYF | TRBJ2-3 | TRBD1 | TRBV19
CASSTWDRDGTGELFF | TRBJ2-2 | TRBD1 | TRBV7-9
CASEGLASYEQYF | TRBJ2-7 | TRBD2 | TRBV25-1
CAWSWGNTEAFF | TRBJ1-1 | . | TRBV30
CASSSTGARYGYTF | TRBJ1-2 | TRBD1 | TRBV27
CASSMSRGEETQYF | TRBJ2-5 | . | TRBV19
CASSQDLGPGYEQYF | TRBJ2-7 | . | TRBV4-3
CASTRTGGDEQFF | TRBJ2-1 | TRBD1 | TRBV5-1
CASSQGTGTGYEQYF | TRBJ2-7 | TRBD1 | TRBV4-3
CSVEVPTTSGATYEQYF | TRBJ2-7 | TRBD2 | TRBV29-1
CASSQTDMGNQPQHF | TRBJ1-5 | . | TRBV7-6
CASGTLNSQQFF | TRBJ2-1 | . | TRBV27
CASSLLGVEQFF | TRBJ2-1 | . | TRBV5-1
CAISEMSGANTEAFF | TRBJ1-1 | . | TRBV10-3
CASSISGGLYNEQFF | TRBJ2-1 | . | TRBV19
CASSQDRTGVSNQPQHF | TRBJ1-5 | . | TRBV4-3
CSARDRVVDEQFF | TRBJ2-1 | TRBD1 | TRBV29-1
CASSLPGQNSYEQYF | TRBJ2-7 | TRBD1 | TRBV5-6
CAISDPGLTYEQYF | TRBJ2-7 | . | TRBV10-3
CAWSVGVGSEAFF | TRBJ1-1 | . | TRBV30
CASSIAGLGYEQYF | TRBJ2-7 | . | TRBV19
CAWSVGRVDTEAFF | TRBJ1-1 | . | TRBV30
CASGLAGGGEQFF | TRBJ2-1 | TRBD2 | TRBV10-3
CAWSVLRTGAMNTEAFF | TRBJ1-1 | TRBD1 | TRBV30
CASSIGENTEAFF | TRBJ1-1 | . | TRBV13
CASSSGQGHSGYTF | TRBJ1-2 | TRBD1 | TRBV13
CASSVGTDTQYF | TRBJ2-3 | . | TRBV7-6
CASSPGGAAEQYF | TRBJ2-7 | TRBD2 | TRBV6-5
CAWSGDGYTF | TRBJ1-2 | . | TRBV30
CATSRHTSSSGANVLTF | TRBJ2-6 | . | TRBV15
CASSLSMLNSPLHF | TRBJ1-6 | . | TRBV27
CASSLEDRGTGELFF | TRBJ2-2 | TRBD1 | TRBV5-1
CASSPHQLSGANVLTF | TRBJ2-6 | . | TRBV4-3
CASSPGTGELFF | TRBJ2-2 | . | TRBV7-3
CSVTWRSYNEQFF | TRBJ2-1 | . | TRBV29-1
CASSLLLLQETQYF | TRBJ2-5 | . | TRBV28
CASNPPLHF | TRBJ1-6 | . | TRBV23-1
CASSQRTGSNEQFF | TRBJ2-1 | . | TRBV4-3
CASSQDRRADTEAFF | TRBJ1-1 | . | TRBV4-3
CAWGLGQGSGYEQYF | . | TRBD1 | TRBV30
CASSQERGISNQPQHF | TRBJ1-5 | . | TRBV4-3
CASSLAANYGYTF | TRBJ1-2 | . | TRBV5-1
CASAHSQPQYEQFF | TRBJ2-1 | . | TRBV6-1
CAWSSSSYGQYF | TRBJ2-7 | . | TRBV30
CSAAGGRNYGYTF | TRBJ1-2 | TRBD1 | TRBV29-1